This entry lists 28 T cell receptor beta chains sequenced from one sample in a study of blood T cell repertoires in COVID-19. Libraries were prepared by immunoSEQ multiplex PCR; TCRdb keeps only in-frame clonotypes and omits some of them. This table has around 60,000 clones, approximately 90% appearing once. Sequenced material: peripheral blood. All receptors derive from a human donor with active COVID-19. The donor label of this sample is uncertain.

The J gene is TRBJ2-7, the V gene TRBV14; D not certain. The CDR3 loop spans 13 amino acids. Per the germline V gene, CDR1 is SGHDN and CDR2 is FVKESK. V lost 0 bases and J 3 bases, leaving 6 bases between the germline ends. The CDR3 region has the DNA TGTGCCAGCAGCCAAGATAGTGTCTACGAGCAGTACTTC. Translating it yields CASSQDSVYEQYF.

This rearrangement joins TRBV19 to TRBJ2-3; D might be TRBD2 (6 bases). The CDR3 is 16 residues long. The germline V and J ends were trimmed by 3 bases and 0 bases, with 13 bases remaining between them. Germline CDR1 reads LNHDA; CDR2 reads SQIVND (reference sequence). This CDR3 reads CASSINVAASTDTQYF. For the CDR3, the DNA is TGTGCCAGTAGTATCAATGTAGCGGCGAGCACAGATACGCAGTATTTT.

The chain employs TRBV5-1 and TRBJ2-5; D is uncertain. Germline V CDR1 and CDR2: SGHRS, YFSETQ. The CDR3 is 12 residues long. Trimming cost V 3 bases and J 0 bases, with 3 bases left between them. The DNA for the CDR3 is TGCGCCAGCAGCTCGTACCAAGAGACCCAGTACTTC. Translating gives CASSSYQETQYF.

The chain carries TRBV25-1 and TRBJ1-4; D not certain. There are 17 residues in the CDR3. The V gene lost 8 bases and the J gene lost 4 bases, with 23 bases spanning the gap. CDR1 is MGHDK and CDR2 is SYGVNS in the germline V gene. CDR3 in DNA: TGTGCCAGCGCCTCTAGGTGGATCCAGGAGGGTAATGAAAAACTGTTTTTT. It yields the protein CASASRWIQEGNEKLFF.

This chain links TRBV7-2 with TRBJ2-7, with no clear D. CDR1 and CDR2 from the germline V gene are SGHTA and FQGNSA. The ends were cut back, 1 base at V and 4 bases at J, with 8 bases in the middle. The CDR3 consists of 13 residues. CDR3 sequence reads: CASSLGREYEQYF. Written as DNA, the CDR3 is TGTGCCAGCAGCTTAGGCCGAGAATACGAGCAGTACTTC.

The CDR3 spells CASSPDRDSPLHF. DNA for the CDR3: TGTGCCAGCAGTCCCGACAGGGACTCACCCCTCCACTTT. This chain links TRBV2 with TRBJ1-6; 7 nucleotides align to TRBD1. The length of the CDR3 is 13 residues. The ends lost 5 bases at V and 10 bases at J; junction bases unmatched: 5. Germline-derived CDR1 and CDR2 are SNHLY and FYNNEI.

The V call is TRBV7-2, the J call TRBJ1-4, with TRBD1 matching 7 bases. V was pared by 5 bases and J by 7 bases, with 7 bases of the junction left unmatched. Per germline, CDR1 SGHTA and CDR2 FQGNSA. The CDR3 extends over 14 amino acids. This CDR3 is CASSLTGDREKLFF. DNA for the CDR3: TGTGCCAGCAGCCTAACAGGGGACCGTGAAAAACTGTTTTTT.

V and J are TRBV6-5 and TRBJ1-2, with 8 positions matching TRBD1. V was clipped by 2 bases and J by 4 bases; unmatched bases: 3. Per germline, CDR1 MNHEY and CDR2 SVGAGI. This CDR3 comprises 14 residues. CDR3 loop: CASSYRTGTYGYTF. CDR3 nucleotide sequence: TGTGCCAGCAGTTACCGGACAGGGACCTATGGCTACACCTTC.

The rearrangement joins TRBV23-1 to TRBJ1-6; 10 bases map to TRBD1. TRBV23-1 is placed among ORFs of uncertain function. V lost 9 bases, J lost 8 bases, and 10 bases stayed unmatched. CDR3 size: 15 residues. CDR3 sequence: CARSLTGTGDSPLHF. The CDR3, as DNA: TGCGCCAGGTCACTCACCGGGACAGGGGATTCACCCCTCCACTTT.

The rearrangement uses TRBV29-1 and TRBJ2-7, with TRBD2 matching over 12 bases. The V gene end was trimmed by 0 bases and the J gene end by 6 bases; junction bases not matched to a gene: 15. The CDR3 has 18 amino acids. Germline lookup yields CDR1 SQVTM and CDR2 ANQGSEA. CDR3 sequence (DNA): TGCAGCGTTGAAGATCCTCCTTCGACTAGCGGGAGTTTAGGCGAGCAGTACTTC. Translated: CSVEDPPSTSGSLGEQYF.

The V call is TRBV30, the J call TRBJ1-1; a weak D match, TRBD1 (5 bases). The CDR3 length is 11 residues. The V and J ends lost 8 bases and 4 bases respectively, with 11 bases between them. Germline V CDR1 and CDR2: GTSNPN, SVGIG (reference sequence). CDR3 residues: CASQGITEAFF. The CDR3 DNA reads as TGTGCCAGCCAGGGTATCACTGAAGCTTTCTTT.

The J gene is TRBJ2-7, the V gene TRBV4-2, with 7 bases that match TRBD2. Germline V lookup: CDR1 LGHNA, CDR2 YNFKEQ. J gave up 6 bases and V 0 bases, and 20 bases lay outside the gene matches. CDR3 length equals 19 residues. CDR3 sequence reads: CASSQEGGHLKWGQGEQYF. The CDR3 bases are TGTGCCAGCAGCCAAGAGGGAGGGCATTTAAAATGGGGTCAGGGCGAGCAGTACTTC.

This sequence joins TRBV2 and TRBJ2-5; 14 bases agree with TRBD2. CDR1 and CDR2 (germline): SNHLY, FYNNEI. This CDR3 region has 14 residues. J lost 3 bases, V lost 6 bases, and 0 bases had no gene match. DNA of the CDR3: TGTGCCAGCAGGGGACTAGCGGGGGAAGAGACCCAGTACTTC. Its protein product is CASRGLAGEETQYF.

Only one count was recorded for this clone. The chain links TRBV27 to TRBJ2-2; perhaps TRBD1 as D (6 bases). This CDR3 region has 19 residues. Germline V gene data show CDR1 as MNHEY and CDR2 as SMNVEV (reference sequence). V was cut by 7 bases and J by 0 bases, with 24 bases left in between. CDR3 in DNA: TGTGCCAGCATCTCCCTAGGTGGGTGGGGGCGCGCGAACACCGGGGAGCTGTTTTTT. Its translation is CASISLGGWGRANTGELFF.

The V call is TRBV7-2, the J call TRBJ1-2, with D unresolved. Trimming removed 8 bases at V and 0 bases at J, with 10 bases between. The CDR3 is made up of 13 amino acids. The germline gives CDR1 SGHTA, CDR2 FQGNSA. In DNA form, the CDR3 reads TGTGCCAGCCGGGTCGGAACTAACTATGGCTACACCTTC. Translation: CASRVGTNYGYTF.

V is TRBV7-2 and J is TRBJ1-2, with 9 bases aligning to TRBD1. V was clipped by 5 bases and J by 7 bases; unmatched bases: 5. CDR1 is SGHTA and CDR2 is FQGNSA in the germline V gene. CDR3 size: 13 residues. CDR3 in amino acids: CASSSGQGSGYTF. As DNA, the CDR3 is TGTGCCAGCAGCAGTGGACAGGGGAGTGGCTACACCTTC.

This clone showed up just once. V gene TRBV18 combines with J gene TRBJ1-5; D possibly corresponds to TRBD1 (5 bases). This CDR3 has 18 amino acids. Germline V gene lookup returns CDR1 KGHSH and CDR2 LQKENI. V lost 1 base and J lost 4, with 20 bases in between. The CDR3 region has the DNA TGTGCCAGCTCACCACTACCACTCGGACCGGAGGGGAATCAGCCCCAGCATTTT. It is translated as CASSPLPLGPEGNQPQHF.

The chain carries TRBV19 and TRBJ1-1; 8 positions match TRBD1. Germline V gives CDR1 LNHDA, CDR2 SQIVND (reference sequence). The junction had 4 bases not matched to a gene; V was cut back by 6 bases and J by 1 base. The CDR3 loop spans 14 amino acids. This chain's CDR3 is CASRPDRGNTEAFF. DNA for the CDR3: TGTGCCAGTAGGCCAGACAGGGGGAACACTGAAGCTTTCTTT.

The chain joins TRBV14 to TRBJ2-7, with D unresolved. Trimming left V 6 bases short and J 3 bases short, with 15 bases between. The CDR3 is 14 amino acids. Germline lookup yields CDR1 SGHDN and CDR2 FVKESK. The CDR3 nucleotides are TGTGCCAGCAGTCTAGTCTTAGCCCGCTACGAGCAGTACTTC. It translates to CASSLVLARYEQYF.

This chain connects TRBV3-1 (or the pseudogene TRBV3-2) to TRBJ2-1, with TRBD2 matching over 11 bases. Germline V CDR1 and CDR2: LGHDT, YNNKEL (reference sequence). V was pared by 4 bases and J by 4 bases, with 3 bases of the junction left unmatched. The CDR3 is made up of 15 amino acids. The CDR3 region has the DNA TGTGCCAGCAGCCTTACTAGCGGGAGTTACAATGAGCAGTTCTTC. Translated, it gives CASSLTSGSYNEQFF.

This sequence joins TRBV6-5 and TRBJ2-1; TRBD2 agrees at 8 bases. Trimming cost V 6 bases and J 3 bases; bases outside gene matches: 7. CDR1 and CDR2 (germline): MNHEY, SVGAGI. This CDR3 is 15 amino acids long. The CDR3 DNA sequence: TGTGCCAGCAGGAAAGCGGGGGAAATCTACAATGAGCAGTTCTTC. This encodes CASRKAGEIYNEQFF.

This sequence joins TRBV27 and TRBJ2-7; 8 bases line up with TRBD2. The J segment lost 3 bases and the V segment lost 1 base, leaving 5 bases of the junction unmatched. The CDR3 is 15 residues long. Looked up from germline, CDR1 is MNHEY and CDR2 is SMNVEV (reference sequence). The CDR3 nucleotides are TGTGCCAGCAGTTTATTCGGGACTAGTCGCTACGAGCAGTACTTC. This gives the protein CASSLFGTSRYEQYF.

The chain couples TRBV7-3 to TRBJ2-2, with D perhaps TRBD1 (6 bases). Germline V gene lookup returns CDR1 SGHTA and CDR2 FQGTGA. The CDR3 length is 16 residues. The V end was cut by 0 bases, the J end by 0 bases, with 8 bases between. The CDR3 spells CASSLTYRANTGELFF. CDR3 bases: TGTGCCAGCAGCTTAACGTACAGGGCGAACACCGGGGAGCTGTTTTTT.

This chain links TRBV5-8 with TRBJ2-1; 9 positions match TRBD2. Germline CDR1 and CDR2: SGHTS and YDEGEE. The CDR3 loop spans 15 amino acids. V dropped 0 bases and J dropped 9; count of bases not matched to a gene: 7. The chain's CDR3 is CASSLAAGGLGEQFF. CDR3 nucleotides: TGTGCCAGCAGCTTGGCGGCGGGGGGGCTGGGTGAGCAGTTCTTC.

The J gene is TRBJ1-6, the V gene TRBV7-5. TRBV7-5 is marked as a pseudogene. The CDR3 contains 15 residues. This CDR3 reads CVRSARNTYNSPLHF. The CDR3 DNA is TGTGTCAGAAGCGCGAGGAACACCTATAATTCACCCCTCCACTTT.

The J gene is TRBJ2-7, the V gene TRBV19, with TRBD2 as a possible D gene (5 bases). V shed 5 bases and J shed 0 bases, with 8 bases lying between them. The V gene's germline CDR1 is LNHDA and CDR2 SQIVND (reference sequence). This CDR3 has 13 amino acids. CDR3: CASSEGASYEQYF. The CDR3 DNA is TGTGCCAGTAGTGAGGGCGCCTCCTACGAGCAGTACTTC.

In the case of this clone: The same CDR3 can be traced to other DNA sequences in this sample. The chain has TRBV14 and TRBJ1-1, with D hard to call. CDR1 is SGHDN and CDR2 is FVKESK in the germline V gene. This CDR3 comprises 13 residues. V was clipped by 0 bases and J by 1 base, with 3 bases between them. The CDR3 here is CASSQDQNTEAFF. The DNA for the CDR3 is TGTGCCAGCAGCCAAGACCAGAACACTGAAGCTTTCTTT. The full variable domain, its missing parts supplied by reference TRBV14 and TRBJ1-1, is EAGVTQFPSHSVIEKGQTVTLRCDPISGHDNLYWYRRVMGKEIKFLLHFVKESKQDESGMPNNRFLAERTGGTYSTLKVQPAELEDSGVYFCASSQDQNTEAFFGQGTRLTVV.

The V gene is TRBV18, the J gene TRBJ2-7; TRBD1 matches at 8 bases. Germline CDR1 and CDR2: KGHSH and LQKENI. V shed 3 bases, J shed 3 bases, and the junction held 4 bases outside the gene matches. This CDR3 is 14 amino acids long. CDR3 nucleotides: TGTGCCAGCTCACCGGGACAGGCCGTCTACGAGCAGTACTTC. Amino acids: CASSPGQAVYEQYF.